This TCR beta chain is drawn from a study of T cell responses to AZD1222 COVID-19 vaccine. Profiling relied on immunoSEQ multiplex PCR, and the TCRdb table lists in-frame clones only, not all of them. The sample includes 70,000 to 100,000 clones, roughly 90% seen only once; the top ten take less than 4%. Study results and caveats: In all cases, repertoires were sampled only after the peak T cell response.

This clone was seen a single time. Its antigen remains unidentified. CDR1 is DFQATT and CDR2 is SNEGSKA in the germline V gene (reference sequence). The length of the CDR3 is 10 residues. This material consisted of peripheral blood, taken 28 days after the second AZD1222 dose. The sequence derives from an adult who received the AZD1222 COVID-19 vaccine. The J gene is TRBJ1-3, the V gene TRBV20-1; the D is unclear. The chain's CDR3 is CSASGNTIYF. The DNA for the CDR3 is TGCAGCGCCTCGGGAAACACCATATATTTT.